The 14 T cell receptor beta chains in this list originate from one sample, sequenced in a study of monozygotic twins with inflammatory bowel disease. TCRdb reprocessed the 5' RACE reads and reports one entry per CDR3 protein, with no DNA. Found here are under 130,000 distinct CDR3 sequences; the top ten clones hold about 2%. Source material: blood. The receptor set was obtained from a human donor with ulcerative colitis or Crohn's disease, or a healthy co-twin of an affected twin (not recorded which).

The rearrangement uses TRBV7-9 and TRBJ1-2; with no DNA, the TCRdb D assignment of TRBD1 cannot be verified. Germline V lookup: CDR1 SEHNR, CDR2 FQNEAQ (reference sequence). The CDR3 contains 16 residues. The CDR3 reads CASSSQKEGAPYGYTF.

V usage is TRBV27 and J usage is TRBJ1-1; TCRdb outputs TRBD1, but without DNA this stays unchecked. Per the germline V gene, CDR1 is MNHEY and CDR2 is SMNVEV (reference sequence). The CDR3 has 17 residues. CDR3 in amino acids: CASSKWGRQPEATEAFF.

The CDR3 here is CASSLPDWGLRTNEKLFF. The chain recombines TRBV28 with TRBJ1-4; TCRdb indicates TRBD1, and absent DNA this call remains unverified. Germline CDR1 and CDR2: MDHEN and SYDVKM. This CDR3 comprises 18 residues.

The gene calls are TRBV18 and TRBJ1-3; TCRdb picks TRBD1, but there is no DNA to check that call. Germline lookup yields CDR1 KGHSH and CDR2 LQKENI. The CDR3 extends over 15 amino acids. The CDR3 is CASSTGHHSGNTIYF.

The chain combines TRBV27 with TRBJ2-3. CDR3 length equals 13 residues. Germline values: CDR1 MNHEY, CDR2 SMNVEV (reference sequence). CDR3 region: CASSLVRYDTQYF.

The V gene is TRBV5-1, the J gene TRBJ2-3; TCRdb gives TRBD1 as the D gene, but with no DNA this cannot be confirmed. Germline CDR1 is SGHRS and CDR2 is YFSETQ. This CDR3 contains 15 residues. The CDR3 protein is CASRLAGGPTDTQYF.

The CDR3 sequence is CASSLQGIHEQYF. The chain employs TRBV27 and TRBJ2-7; TCRdb names TRBD1, which stays unverified in the absence of DNA. The CDR3 sequence is 13 residues long. Germline CDR1 and CDR2: MNHEY and SMNVEV (reference sequence).

The chain uses TRBV11-2 and TRBJ2-5; no DNA is available, so the TRBD1 call from TCRdb remains unchecked. The CDR3 extends over 16 amino acids. Germline CDR1 is SGHAT and CDR2 is FQNNGV. The CDR3 loop is CASSRWVAGGVETQYF.

The chain recombines TRBV3-1 with TRBJ2-7; TCRdb designates TRBD1, a call that cannot be tested without DNA. CDR3 length equals 12 residues. CDR1 is LGHDT and CDR2 is YNNKEL in the germline V gene (reference sequence). CDR3 in amino acids: CASSPGQDEQYF.

The chain employs TRBV5-7 and TRBJ2-7; absent DNA, TCRdb's TRBD1 call cannot be checked. TRBV5-7 has ORF status, its function being uncertain. The CDR3 length is 16 residues. The CDR3 here is CASSLVRGQGACEQYF.

The chain uses TRBV18 and TRBJ2-7; TCRdb's assignment of TRBD1 cannot be checked, as there is no DNA. Germline V CDR1 and CDR2: KGHSH, LQKENI. The CDR3 runs 14 residues. CDR3 residues: CASSPGQFYYEQYF.

The chain links TRBV4-1 to TRBJ2-7; TCRdb outputs TRBD1, but without DNA this stays unchecked. Germline V gives CDR1 MGHRA, CDR2 YSYEKL. CDR3 length: 17 amino acids. This CDR3 is CASSRGILARGPYEQYF.

The genes are TRBV30 and TRBJ1-1. The CDR3 has 11 residues. Germline CDR1 GTSNPN, CDR2 SVGIG (reference sequence). CDR3 loop: CAWLKNTEAFF.

This CDR3 reads CSVRIAGYYGYTF. This sequence joins TRBV29-1 and TRBJ1-2. The CDR3 loop spans 13 amino acids. Germline values: CDR1 SQVTM, CDR2 ANQGSEA.